The 28 T cell receptor beta chains listed next were all sequenced from one sample in a study of blood T cell repertoires in COVID-19. Generated by immunoSEQ multiplex PCR, the TCRdb table keeps only in-frame clones and is missing some. The sample lists 100,000 to 150,000 clones; approximately 83% were seen once. Input material: peripheral blood. All receptors come from a woman in her forties or fifties with acute or convalescent COVID-19.

The rearrangement links TRBV3-1 (or the pseudogene TRBV3-2) to TRBJ2-3; TRBD2 agrees at 8 bases. The ends lost 4 bases at V and 4 bases at J; junction bases unmatched: 16. Germline CDR1 LGHDT, CDR2 YNNKEL (reference sequence). The CDR3 spans 18 residues. The CDR3 DNA is TGTGCCAGCAGCCCTCCACTCACACGGGGGGGTAGGGCAGATACGCAGTATTTT. This sequence encodes CASSPPLTRGGRADTQYF.

The chain employs TRBV24-1 and TRBJ2-6; 7 nucleotides align to TRBD2. The CDR3 has 17 amino acids. Germline CDR1 and CDR2: KGHDR and SFDVKD. The V and J ends lost 2 bases and 0 bases, in that order; junction bases with no gene match: 3. The DNA of the CDR3 is TGTGCCACCAGTGATTCGGGGAGGGGCTCTGGGGCCAACGTCCTGACTTTC. Residues: CATSDSGRGSGANVLTF.

The chain has TRBV11-2 and TRBJ1-1; 8 positions match TRBD1. The CDR3 covers 14 residues. CDR1 and CDR2 (germline): SGHAT, FQNNGV. V lost 5 bases to trimming and J lost 7 bases; unmatched junction nucleotides: 9. CDR3 DNA: TGTGCCAGCAGCCTATTTGGACAGGGAGGTGAAGCTTTCTTT. This encodes CASSLFGQGGEAFF.

V usage is TRBV6-5 and J usage is TRBJ1-2; no clear D gene. The V gene lost 0 bases and the J gene lost 2 bases, with 10 bases spanning the gap. From germline, CDR1 is MNHEY and CDR2 SVGAGI. The CDR3 length is 15 residues. The CDR3 here is CASSYSGGLNYGYTF. DNA for the CDR3: TGTGCCAGCAGTTACTCTGGAGGCCTAAACTATGGCTACACCTTC.

J is TRBJ1-2 and V is TRBV30, with D unresolved. Germline assignment: CDR1 GTSNPN and CDR2 SVGIG (reference sequence). The CDR3 has 14 residues. Trimming removed 0 bases at V and 3 bases at J, with 11 bases between. This CDR3 is CAWSVLNRYYGYTF. CDR3 nucleotide sequence: TGTGCCTGGAGTGTACTTAACCGGTACTATGGCTACACCTTC.

The chain employs TRBV27 and TRBJ1-1, with 7 bases identical to TRBD1. Germline-derived CDR1 and CDR2 are MNHEY and SMNVEV (reference sequence). The CDR3 covers 14 residues. V dropped 7 bases and J dropped 1; count of bases not matched to a gene: 6. CDR3 bases: TGTGCCAGCAAGACCGGACAGGCGAACACTGAAGCTTTCTTT. Translating it yields CASKTGQANTEAFF.

The chain recombines TRBV9 with TRBJ1-2, with 7 bases matching TRBD1. V shed 2 bases and J 8 bases; nucleotides not matched to a gene: 6. The V gene's germline CDR1 is SGDLS and CDR2 YYNGEE. This CDR3 is built from 13 residues. Here the CDR3 DNA reads TGTGCCAGCAGCGTCGAGACAGGGTTCGGCTACACCTTC. This encodes CASSVETGFGYTF.

The CDR3 protein is CASSLEGVKVYEQYF. The CDR3 DNA reads as TGTGCCAGCAGCTTGGAGGGGGTGAAGGTCTACGAGCAGTACTTC. This chain connects TRBV5-6 to TRBJ2-7; D might be TRBD1 (6 bases). The CDR3 is made up of 15 amino acids. Germline-derived CDR1 and CDR2 are SGHDT and YYEEEE. Trimming shortened V by 0 bases and J by 3 bases, and 13 bases separated the two germline ends.

V is TRBV9 and J is TRBJ1-2; TRBD1 agrees at 7 bases. The junction had 10 bases not matched to a gene; V was cut back by 4 bases and J by 4 bases. The CDR3 loop spans 15 amino acids. Germline V gene data show CDR1 as SGDLS and CDR2 as YYNGEE. The CDR3 is CASSPRDRKIYGYTF. In DNA, the CDR3 is TGTGCCAGCAGCCCTCGGGACAGAAAAATCTATGGCTACACCTTC.

This chain connects TRBV4-1 to TRBJ2-2, with D perhaps TRBD2 (5 bases). From germline, CDR1 is MGHRA and CDR2 YSYEKL. This CDR3 has 15 residues. V shed 0 bases and J shed 6 bases, with 11 bases lying between them. The CDR3 reads CASSQETGYAGELFF. Written as DNA, the CDR3 is TGCGCCAGCAGCCAAGAAACGGGGTATGCCGGGGAGCTGTTTTTT.

This clone was seen a single time. The chain joins TRBV2 to TRBJ2-2; 7 nucleotides agree with TRBD2. The ends lost 0 bases at V and 3 bases at J; junction bases unmatched: 1. The germline V gene has CDR1 SNHLY and CDR2 FYNNEI. The CDR3 extends over 15 amino acids. The CDR3 nucleotides are TGTGCCAGCAGTGAAGCTAGCGGGTACACCGGGGAGCTGTTTTTT. This sequence encodes CASSEASGYTGELFF.

The J gene is TRBJ1-1, the V gene TRBV27; TRBD1 aligns across 8 bases. CDR3 length equals 15 residues. The germline CDR1 and CDR2 sequences are MNHEY and SMNVEV (reference sequence). J lost 2 bases, V lost 5 bases, and 7 bases had no gene match. CDR3 nucleotide sequence: TGTGCCAGCAGTAGAAAAGGACAGGGAAACACTGAAGCTTTCTTT. Encoded protein: CASSRKGQGNTEAFF.

The V gene is TRBV19, the J gene TRBJ2-7; D perhaps matches TRBD2 (6 bases). Germline loops: CDR1 LNHDA, CDR2 SQIVND (reference sequence). CDR3 length: 13 amino acids. V was cut by 5 bases and J by 2 bases, with 10 bases left in between. The CDR3 nucleotides are TGTGCCAGTAGTCTGCGGGGAGCCTACGAGCAGTACTTC. Amino acid sequence: CASSLRGAYEQYF.

CDR3 nucleotides: TGCAGTGCTACGGAGGTTGGCTACACCTTC. Protein product: CSATEVGYTF. J is TRBJ1-2 and V is TRBV20-1; D unclear. CDR1 and CDR2 from the germline V gene are DFQATT and SNEGSKA (reference sequence). V lost 4 bases and J lost 7, with 7 bases in between. This CDR3 is 10 amino acids long.

CDR3 sequence (DNA): TGTGCCAGCAGTGCGGGGACAGGGGTTGGGAACAATGAGCAGTTCTTC. Its protein product is CASSAGTGVGNNEQFF. The chain combines TRBV6-1 with TRBJ2-1, with 10 nucleotides matching TRBD1. The V segment lost 4 bases and the J segment 5 bases; nucleotides outside the gene matches: 8. The V gene's germline CDR1 is MNHNS and CDR2 SASEGT. This CDR3 has 16 residues.

This clone was counted between two and nine times. The chain is built from TRBV2 and TRBJ1-2, with 12 bases fitting TRBD1. CDR1 and CDR2 (germline): SNHLY, FYNNEI. This CDR3 is 16 amino acids long. J lost 6 bases, V lost 6 bases, and 11 bases had no gene match. The CDR3 nucleotides read TGTGCCAGCAGAGCCGGGACAGGGGGCGAATTCAATGGCTACACCTTC. The encoded protein is CASRAGTGGEFNGYTF. Filled out from reference TRBV2 and TRBJ1-2, the complete variable domain reads EPEVTQTPSHQVTQMGQEVILRCVPISNHLYFYWYRQILGQKVEFLVSFYNNEISEKSEIFDDQFSVERPDGSNFTLKIRSTKLEDSAMYFCASRAGTGGEFNGYTFGSGTRLTVV.

V and J are TRBV5-1 and TRBJ2-2; D may be TRBD1 (6 bases). This CDR3 comprises 16 residues. Between the trimmed V and J ends, which lost 4 bases and 1 base, there was a span of 14 bases. Germline assignment: CDR1 SGHRS and CDR2 YFSETQ. The CDR3 spells CASSTIPTGNTGELFF. CDR3 DNA: TGCGCCAGCAGCACGATCCCGACAGGGAACACCGGGGAGCTGTTTTTT. Using reference TRBV5-1 and TRBJ2-2 for the parts outside the CDR3, the full variable domain is KAGVTQTPRYLIKTRGQQVTLSCSPISGHRSVSWYQQTPGQGLQFLFEYFSETQRNKGNFPGRFSGRQFSNSRSEMNVSTLELGDSALYLCASSTIPTGNTGELFFGEGSRLTVL.

This clone appeared once. The V call is TRBV5-1, the J call TRBJ2-7; TRBD2 is a possible D gene (5 bases). Per germline, CDR1 SGHRS and CDR2 YFSETQ. V dropped 5 bases and J dropped 1 base, with 10 bases sitting between them. CDR3 length: 13 amino acids. In DNA, the CDR3 is TGCGCCAGCAGTCGGGATGAATCCTACGAGCAGTACTTC. This translates into CASSRDESYEQYF.

The chain links TRBV6-6 to TRBJ1-5, with a weak D call TRBD1 (5 bases). The V end was cut by 2 bases, the J end by 5 bases, with 13 bases between. Germline values: CDR1 MNHNY, CDR2 SVGAGI (reference sequence). The CDR3 loop spans 15 amino acids. The CDR3 DNA follows: TGTGCCAGCAGTTACGGGGAGTGGGGGGATCAGCCCCAGCATTTT. This encodes CASSYGEWGDQPQHF.

As DNA, the CDR3 is TGCGCCAGCAGTGAACAGGGAGCTTCAGGAGAAAAACTGTTTTTT. Its translation is CASSEQGASGEKLFF. The chain joins TRBV10-2 to TRBJ1-4; D might be TRBD1 (6 bases). V lost 3 bases to trimming and J lost 8 bases, with 16 bases between them. The CDR3 is 15 residues long. Germline CDR1 and CDR2: WSHSY and SAAADI.

V is TRBV6-6 and J is TRBJ2-7, with D tentatively TRBD2 (6 bases). This CDR3 region has 13 residues. Germline lookup yields CDR1 MNHNY and CDR2 SVGAGI (reference sequence). V dropped 8 bases and J dropped 5 bases, with 16 bases sitting between them. CDR3 amino acids: CASERVAADEQYF. For the CDR3, the DNA is TGTGCCAGCGAGCGGGTAGCGGCAGACGAGCAGTACTTC.

This clone was seen a single time. This chain connects TRBV6-5 to TRBJ2-7; 8 bases are a match to TRBD1. CDR3 size: 14 residues. Germline trimming cut 7 bases from V and 3 bases from J; bases unmatched to any gene: 8. The germline gives CDR1 MNHEY, CDR2 SVGAGI. The CDR3 here is CASKIRTGNYEQYF. The DNA of the CDR3 is TGTGCCAGCAAAATAAGGACAGGGAACTACGAGCAGTACTTC.

The chain recombines TRBV5-1 with TRBJ2-1, with TRBD1 identical over 8 bases. The germline CDR1 and CDR2 sequences are SGHRS and YFSETQ. V lost 3 bases to trimming and J lost 3 bases; unmatched junction nucleotides: 2. The CDR3 covers 14 residues. CDR3 DNA sequence: TGCGCCAGCAGCTATACAGGGGGCTACAATGAGCAGTTCTTC. Protein sequence: CASSYTGGYNEQFF.

V and J are TRBV14 and TRBJ2-1, with 7 positions matching TRBD1. The J segment lost 6 bases and the V segment lost 0 bases, leaving 8 bases of the junction unmatched. CDR1 is SGHDN and CDR2 is FVKESK in the germline V gene. This CDR3 region has 16 residues. The CDR3: CASSQEGRGLFNEQFF. The CDR3 bases are TGTGCCAGCAGCCAAGAGGGCAGGGGGTTGTTCAATGAGCAGTTCTTC.

This clone was counted once. The chain couples TRBV2 to TRBJ1-5; D is ambiguous. CDR3 length equals 14 residues. V shed 6 bases and J shed 1 base, with 10 bases lying between them. Germline V gene sequence: CDR1 SNHLY, CDR2 FYNNEI. CDR3 nucleotide sequence: TGTGCCAGCAGCGAGGATGGGAGCAATCAGCCCCAGCATTTT. Protein: CASSEDGSNQPQHF.

This clone was seen a few times. This chain joins TRBV5-1 and TRBJ2-2, with TRBD1 matching 8 bases. V was clipped by 5 bases and J by 4 bases; unmatched bases: 7. CDR3 length: 15 amino acids. Germline V CDR1 and CDR2: SGHRS, YFSETQ. CDR3 in DNA: TGCGCCAGCAGGCTGGGGACAGGCGGCACCGGGGAGCTGTTTTTT. Translating it yields CASRLGTGGTGELFF.

The chain combines TRBV6-5 with TRBJ1-1; D might be TRBD1 (6 bases). The CDR3 runs 14 residues. Germline CDR1 reads MNHEY; CDR2 reads SVGAGI. V was pared by 8 bases and J by 1 base, with 14 bases between. The CDR3 region is CASPTGWENTEAFF. The CDR3 DNA is TGTGCCAGCCCAACAGGGTGGGAGAACACTGAAGCTTTCTTT.

The genes are TRBV7-2 and TRBJ2-5; 13 positions match TRBD2. The CDR3 is 16 amino acids. V lost 5 bases and J lost 5; bases outside the gene matches: 8. The germline CDR1 and CDR2 sequences are SGHTA and FQGNSA. The CDR3 DNA is TGTGCCAGCAGCCCCCCGGGACTAGCGGGATTTGAGACCCAGTACTTC. It yields the protein CASSPPGLAGFETQYF.